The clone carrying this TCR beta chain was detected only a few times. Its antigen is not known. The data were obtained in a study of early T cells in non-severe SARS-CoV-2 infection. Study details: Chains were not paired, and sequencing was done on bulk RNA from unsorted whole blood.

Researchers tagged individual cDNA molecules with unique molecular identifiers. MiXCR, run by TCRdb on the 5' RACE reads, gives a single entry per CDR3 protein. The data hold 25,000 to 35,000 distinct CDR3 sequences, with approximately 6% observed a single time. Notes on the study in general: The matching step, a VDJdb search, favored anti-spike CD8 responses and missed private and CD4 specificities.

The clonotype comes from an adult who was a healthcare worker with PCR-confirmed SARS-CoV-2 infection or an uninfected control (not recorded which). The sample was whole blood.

The CDR3 DNA sequence: TGTGCCACCCGCTGGACACGAGACTACGAGCAGTACTTC. This codes for CATRWTRDYEQYF. The chain recombines TRBV2 with TRBJ2-7; weak D call: TRBD1 (5 bases). Germline V gene lookup returns CDR1 SNHLY and CDR2 FYNNEI. The CDR3 extends over 13 amino acids. V gave up 10 bases and J gave up 3 bases, with 16 bases separating them. Based on the CDR3 plus reference TRBV2 and TRBJ2-7, the full variable domain is EPEVTQTPSHQVTQMGQEVILRCVPISNHLYFYWYRQILGQKVEFLVSFYNNEISEKSEIFDDQFSVERPDGSNFTLKIRSTKLEDSAMYFCATRWTRDYEQYFGPGTRLTVT.